The 16 T cell receptor beta chains reported below all come from one sample, sequenced in a study of long-term antiretroviral therapy in people with HIV. They ran version v3.0 of the immunoSEQ assay at survey level. The table came from immunoSEQ multiplex PCR; TCRdb's copy has only in-frame clones and leaves some out. The sample records about 20,000 clones, 90% being singletons. The sample here was unsorted PBMCs, taken approximately 4.2 years before starting antiretroviral therapy. The receptors come from a woman aged 25 to 39 with HIV.

The chain links TRBV7-9 to TRBJ2-1, with a weak D call TRBD2 (6 bases). Germline-derived CDR1 and CDR2 are SEHNR and FQNEAQ (reference sequence). V shed 0 bases and J shed 8 bases, with 8 bases lying between them. The CDR3 totals 13 residues. In nucleotides, the CDR3 is TGTGCCAGCAGCTTAGCGACGGGAGATGAGCAGTTCTTC. As protein: CASSLATGDEQFF.

The chain links TRBV6-4 to TRBJ1-2; D call uncertain. The CDR3 has 14 residues. V gave up 0 bases and J gave up 3 bases, with 8 bases separating them. Germline values: CDR1 MRHNA, CDR2 SNTAGT. CDR3 region: CASSDSFGDYGYTF. CDR3 coding DNA: TGTGCCAGCAGTGACTCGTTTGGGGACTATGGCTACACCTTC.

This clone was recorded once. Here the CDR3 reads CASSPDRGPSYNEQFF. CDR3 coding DNA: TGTGCCAGCAGCCCCGACAGGGGTCCTTCCTACAATGAGCAGTTCTTC. The genes are TRBV7-9 and TRBJ2-1; 8 positions match TRBD1. The length of the CDR3 is 16 residues. V was pared by 5 bases and J by 1 base, with 7 bases of the junction left unmatched. Looked up from germline, CDR1 is SEHNR and CDR2 is FQNEAQ (reference sequence). Supplemented by reference TRBV7-9 and TRBJ2-1, the full variable domain reads DTGVSQNPRHKITKRGQNVTFRCDPISEHNRLYWYRQTLGQGPEFLTYFQNEAQLEKSRLLSDRFSAERPKGSFSTLEIQRTEQGDSAMYLCASSPDRGPSYNEQFFGPGTRLTVL.

V usage is TRBV9 and J usage is TRBJ2-1, with 9 bases lining up with TRBD2. Germline V gene data show CDR1 as SGDLS and CDR2 as YYNGEE. Unmatched junction bases numbered 13, after V lost 2 bases and J lost 10 bases. CDR3 size: 16 residues. CDR3 sequence (DNA): TGTGCCAGCAGCGTTATGGCTAGCGGGGCCTCTGGGGAGCAGTTCTTC. It is translated as CASSVMASGASGEQFF.

The chain couples TRBV7-2 to TRBJ2-5; 7 positions agree with TRBD2. This CDR3 has 16 amino acids. In germline, CDR1 is SGHTA, CDR2 FQGNSA. The ends lost 5 bases at V and 3 bases at J; junction bases unmatched: 12. The CDR3: CASSPLRTSPEETQYF. As DNA, the CDR3 is TGTGCCAGCAGCCCCTTGAGGACTAGTCCTGAAGAGACCCAGTACTTC.

This clone was picked up one time. This rearrangement joins TRBV6-5 to TRBJ2-3; D remains unclear. Trimming pared 6 bases from V and 6 bases from J, leaving 7 bases between. Germline CDR1 and CDR2: MNHEY and SVGAGI. This CDR3 spans 11 amino acids. The CDR3 protein is CASRDGDTQYF. In nucleotides, the CDR3 is TGTGCCAGCAGGGATGGGGATACGCAGTATTTT.

The V gene is TRBV5-5, the J gene TRBJ2-4, with D perhaps TRBD1 (6 bases). Germline loops: CDR1 SGHKS, CDR2 YYEKEE (reference sequence). Trimming took 0 bases from V and 2 from J, leaving 15 bases between them. CDR3 length: 17 amino acids. The chain's CDR3 is CASSLVVYRDTKNIQYF. DNA for the CDR3: TGTGCCAGCAGCTTGGTCGTATACAGGGACACCAAAAACATTCAGTACTTC.

V and J are TRBV7-8 and TRBJ2-7; 9 nucleotides align to TRBD2. Trimming took 4 bases from V and 2 from J; bases not matched to a gene: 6. The CDR3 is made up of 15 amino acids. Germline CDR1 and CDR2: SGHVS and FQNEAQ. The CDR3 spells CASSWEAGGAYEQYF. The CDR3 coding sequence is TGTGCCAGCAGCTGGGAAGCGGGGGGCGCCTACGAGCAGTACTTC. Looking up the rest from reference TRBV7-8 and TRBJ2-7 gives the full variable domain: GAGVSQSPRYKVAKRGQDVALRCDPISGHVSLFWYQQALGQGPEFLTYFQNEAQLDKSGLPSDRFFAERPEGSVSTLKIQRTQQEDSAVYLCASSWEAGGAYEQYFGPGTRLTVT.

The rearrangement links TRBV4-1 to TRBJ1-2; D might be TRBD1 (5 bases). The germline CDR1 and CDR2 sequences are MGHRA and YSYEKL. V shed 2 bases and J shed 8 bases, with 12 bases lying between them. The CDR3 length is 13 residues. The CDR3 DNA is TGCGCCAGCAGCCAATCGCAGGGTGGCGGCTACACCTTC. This encodes CASSQSQGGGYTF.

The gene calls are TRBV6-5 and TRBJ1-1; D gene ambiguous. The V end lost 0 bases, the J end lost 3 bases, and 14 bases lay between the germline ends. The length of the CDR3 is 16 residues. Germline CDR1 and CDR2: MNHEY and SVGAGI. The CDR3 is CASSYSMGRFDTEAFF. The CDR3, as DNA: TGTGCCAGCAGTTACTCGATGGGGAGGTTTGACACTGAAGCTTTCTTT.

The V call is TRBV5-6, the J call TRBJ2-5; tentative D call: TRBD2 (6 bases). Germline V gives CDR1 SGHDT, CDR2 YYEEEE. The CDR3 has 12 amino acids. The germline V and J ends were trimmed by 4 bases and 11 bases, with 15 bases remaining between them. The CDR3 spells CASSTLWEAQYF. DNA of the CDR3: TGTGCCAGCAGCACACTTTGGGAGGCGCAGTACTTC.

The rearrangement uses TRBV10-1 and TRBJ2-1; 7 bases map to TRBD2. Germline V gene sequence: CDR1 WNHNN, CDR2 SYGVQD (reference sequence). The CDR3 has 14 residues. V dropped 8 bases and J dropped 5; count of bases not matched to a gene: 9. The CDR3 DNA is TGCGCCAGCCGCGGCGAGCGGGGTGACAATGAGCAGTTCTTC. It translates to CASRGERGDNEQFF.

V usage is TRBV9 and J usage is TRBJ2-5; TRBD2 matches at 7 bases. After removal of 0 bases from V and 1 base from J, the junction contained 3 bases not matched to a gene. The CDR3 sequence is 15 residues long. Germline lookup yields CDR1 SGDLS and CDR2 YYNGEE. Written as DNA, the CDR3 is TGTGCCAGCAGCGTAGATCCTAGCGGCCAAGAGACCCAGTACTTC. Protein product: CASSVDPSGQETQYF.

As to this clone: This same CDR3 is encoded by further DNA sequences in the sample. This chain connects TRBV7-2 to TRBJ2-7; 10 nucleotides match TRBD2. V lost 1 base to trimming and J lost 4 bases; unmatched junction nucleotides: 4. Germline lookup yields CDR1 SGHTA and CDR2 FQGNSA. The CDR3 runs to 15 residues. CDR3: CASSLGSGGLYEQYF. The CDR3 nucleotides read TGTGCCAGCAGCTTAGGTAGCGGGGGGTTGTACGAGCAGTACTTC.

V gene TRBV7-9 combines with J gene TRBJ1-5; a weak D match, TRBD1 (5 bases). The CDR3 runs 12 residues. The germline V and J ends were trimmed by 5 bases and 16 bases, with 18 bases remaining between them. Germline CDR1 is SEHNR and CDR2 is FQNEAQ (reference sequence). For the CDR3, the DNA is TGTGCCAGCAGCATCGGACAAAACCTCCCCCATTTT. As protein: CASSIGQNLPHF.

V gene TRBV7-9 combines with J gene TRBJ1-1, with 7 positions matching TRBD1. Trimming at V came to 2 bases and at J to 3 bases, leaving 0 bases not matched to a gene. Germline CDR1 SEHNR, CDR2 FQNEAQ (reference sequence). The CDR3 extends over 13 amino acids. For the CDR3, the DNA is TGTGCCAGCAGCTTACAGGGGGACACTGAAGCTTTCTTT. Protein sequence: CASSLQGDTEAFF.